The clone carrying this TCR beta chain was observed at least ten times. The antigen remains unidentified. This sample was included in a study of T cells in Graves' hyperthyroidism and ophthalmopathy. With a duration under 2 months, the hyperthyroidism was newly diagnosed in patients aged 18 to 65. On the basis of clinical symptoms, serum thyroxine and TRAb, thyroid ultrasound and orbital computed tomography, diagnoses were made. Germline trimming cut 5 bases from V and 5 bases from J; bases unmatched to any gene: 3. Germline V lookup: CDR1 SGHAT, CDR2 FQNNGV. The CDR3 consists of 14 residues. Regarding the study as a whole: In blood, most of the thyroid clonotypes expanded above 0.001 were also present. With a median lead of around 6.7 months before onset, the model predicted ophthalmopathy.

RNA transcripts gave rise to amplified TCR beta CDR3 regions. The HTBI primer set was used in a first-round RT-PCR of the TCR CDR3. TCRdb re-analysed the multiplex PCR reads in MiXCR, keeping a single row per CDR3 protein. This table has 300,000 to 450,000 distinct CDR3 sequences, approximately 15% appearing once. The TCR comes from a woman aged 60-75 years with Graves' hyperthyroidism. The sequenced material came from blood. The chain couples TRBV11-2 to TRBJ1-4; 9 bases agree with TRBD1. The CDR3, as DNA: TGTGCCAGCAGCCCCGGGACAGGGAATGAAAAACTGTTTTTT. Its translation: CASSPGTGNEKLFF.